These T cell receptor beta chains were read from a single sample in a study of radiation and T cells in renal cell carcinoma. Only in-frame clones appear in the TCRdb table, and some are missing; sequencing was by immunoSEQ multiplex PCR. The sample includes just over 150,000 clones, around 90% of them seen just once. The starting material was blood, obtained from a patient whose treatment included radiotherapy and nephrectomy. The receptors stem from a woman aged 45-65 years with renal cell carcinoma. Both conserved end residues are part of each CDR3. The order of the fields is V gene, J gene, CDR3 length, clone size, D gene, CDR3 protein, CDR3 DNA. The D gene is left open where the match is weak. Part of the rows lack a size; the others show once, few, many or a class for expanded clones.

>TRBV5-1|TRBJ1-1|14|-|-
CASSGTIGDTEAFF
TGCGCCAGCAGCGGAACGATCGGGGACACTGAAGCTTTCTTT
>TRBV7-2|TRBJ1-5|16|-|TRBD1
CASSTGTGRGGQPQHF
TGTGCCAGCAGCACTGGGACAGGGAGAGGGGGACAGCCCCAGCATTTT
>TRBV5-1|TRBJ2-1|15|-|TRBD1
CASSRGRKYYNEQFF
TGCGCCAGCAGTAGGGGGCGCAAGTACTACAATGAGCAGTTCTTC
>TRBV7-9|TRBJ1-3|13|-|-
CASSLVSGNTIYF
TGTGCCAGCAGCTTGGTTTCTGGAAACACCATATATTTT
>TRBV28|TRBJ2-2|16|-|TRBD1
CASSLGTGVNTGELFF
TGTGCCAGCAGTTTAGGGACAGGGGTAAACACCGGGGAGCTGTTTTTT
>TRBV5-1|TRBJ2-7|13|-|-
CASRTQSSYEQYF
TGCGCCAGCAGAACCCAAAGCTCCTACGAGCAGTACTTC
>TRBV14|TRBJ1-3|19|-|-
CASSQDRWQAPVSGNTIYF
TGTGCCAGCAGCCAAGATCGGTGGCAGGCGCCCGTCTCTGGAAACACCATATATTTT
>TRBV19|TRBJ2-7|16|-|TRBD2
CASSIGTSGGTYEQYF
TGTGCCAGTAGTATTGGGACTAGCGGGGGAACCTACGAGCAGTACTTC
>TRBV6-5|TRBJ1-2|13|-|-
CASSYEGNYGYTF
TGTGCCAGCAGTTACGAGGGGAACTATGGCTACACCTTC
>TRBV30|TRBJ1-6|12|once|-
CAWSEQRTPLHF
TGTGCCTGGAGTGAGCAGAGGACACCCCTCCACTTT
>TRBV5-1|TRBJ1-3|15|-|-
CASSLDSLSGNTIYF
TGCGCCAGCAGCTTGGACAGTCTCTCTGGAAACACCATATATTTT
>TRBV6-5|TRBJ1-3|13|-|-
CASRRVAGNTIYF
TGTGCCAGCAGAAGGGTTGCTGGAAACACCATATATTTT
>TRBV5-4|TRBJ2-2|13|-|-
CASSFRGTGELFF
TGTGCCAGCAGCTTTAGGGGGACCGGGGAGCTGTTTTTT
>TRBV7-6|TRBJ1-1|15|-|TRBD1
CASSLRTGGTSRAFF
TGTGCCAGCAGCCTAAGGACAGGGGGCACCTCTAGGGCTTTCTTT
>TRBV7-6|TRBJ2-7|14|-|-
CASSPREFPGEQYF
TGTGCCAGCAGCCCACGAGAGTTCCCGGGCGAGCAGTACTTC
>TRBV4-1|TRBJ1-1|14|-|-
CASSSQQGNTEAFF
TGCGCCAGCAGCTCCCAACAGGGTAACACTGAAGCTTTCTTT
>TRBV7-6|TRBJ2-7|13|-|TRBD1
CASSPGQSYEQYF
TGTGCCAGCAGCCCGGGACAGTCCTACGAGCAGTACTTC
>TRBV6-5|TRBJ1-1|13|-|-
CASRRHKNTEAFF
TGTGCCAGCAGGAGACATAAGAACACTGAAGCTTTCTTT
>TRBV4-3|TRBJ1-2|14|-|-
CASSQDGQNYGYTF
TGCGCCAGCAGCCAAGACGGGCAGAACTATGGCTACACCTTC
>TRBV7-9|TRBJ2-5|15|-|TRBD2
CASSLRSGTVETQYF
TGTGCCAGCAGCTTACGGAGCGGGACCGTAGAGACCCAGTACTTC
>TRBV4-2|TRBJ2-5|15|-|TRBD2
CASSQTLAGWETQYF
TGTGCCAGCAGCCAAACCCTAGCGGGGTGGGAGACCCAGTACTTC
>TRBV5-1|TRBJ1-2|14|-|-
CASSRGDTNYGYTF
TGCGCCAGTTCGCGAGGGGACACTAACTATGGCTACACCTTC
>TRBV15|TRBJ1-5|16|-|-
CATSRDRAIVNQPQHF
TGTGCCACCAGCAGAGACAGGGCGATAGTCAATCAGCCCCAGCATTTT
>TRBV5-1|TRBJ1-2|14|-|-
CASSLEPGNYGYTF
TGCGCCAGCAGCTTGGAGCCAGGGAACTATGGCTACACCTTC
>TRBV28|TRBJ1-2|11|-|-
CATIGGYGYTF
TGTGCCACCATAGGGGGGTATGGCTACACCTTC
>TRBV6-4|TRBJ1-2|13|-|-
CASRDSSNYGYTF
TGTGCCAGCAGGGACAGTTCTAACTATGGCTACACCTTC
>TRBV7-2|TRBJ2-7|15|-|TRBD1
CASSLGTGGGHEQYF
TGTGCCAGCAGCTTAGGGACAGGGGGCGGCCACGAGCAGTACTTC
>TRBV7-9|TRBJ2-2|13|-|-
CASSLDYTGELFF
TGTGCCAGCAGCTTGGATTACACCGGGGAGCTGTTTTTT
>TRBV4-3|TRBJ2-2|15|-|TRBD2
CASSRGDRNTGELFF
TGCGCCAGTTCGCGGGGGGACCGAAACACCGGGGAGCTGTTTTTT
>TRBV2|TRBJ1-2|15|-|-
CASSAGFLPNYGYTF
TGTGCCAGCAGTGCTGGGTTCTTACCTAACTATGGCTACACCTTC
>TRBV5-6|TRBJ2-2|14|-|-
CASSFPRGTGELFF
TGTGCCAGCAGCTTCCCAAGGGGCACCGGGGAGCTGTTTTTT
>TRBV15|TRBJ1-1|15|few|-
CATSRVGGGNTEAFF
TGTGCCACCAGCAGAGTCGGAGGGGGTAACACTGAAGCTTTCTTT
>TRBV6-1|TRBJ1-1|13|-|-
CASIPGLNTEAFF
TGTGCCAGCATTCCAGGGCTAAACACTGAAGCTTTCTTT
>TRBV4-2|TRBJ2-7|13|-|TRBD1
CASSPNRGYEQYF
TGTGCCAGCAGCCCGAACAGGGGTTACGAGCAGTACTTC
>TRBV30|TRBJ1-6|11|-|-
CAWDSNSPLHF
TGTGCCTGGGACAGTAATTCACCCCTCCACTTT
>TRBV7-9|TRBJ1-3|12|-|-
CAVRGDGDTIYF
TGTGCCGTCAGAGGGGATGGGGACACCATATATTTT
>TRBV11-1|TRBJ2-7|14|-|-
CASSQRQGGYEQYF
TGTGCCAGCAGCCAGAGACAGGGAGGCTACGAGCAGTACTTC
>TRBV7-8|TRBJ1-2|14|-|-
CASSFVGGVDGYTF
TGTGCCAGCAGCTTCGTGGGAGGGGTCGATGGCTACACCTTC
>TRBV7-2|TRBJ1-6|12|few|-
CASSRAGSPLHF
TGTGCCAGCAGCAGAGCTGGTTCACCCCTCCACTTT
>TRBV5-5|TRBJ2-2|15|-|TRBD1
CASSTWTGVTGELFF
TGTGCCAGCAGCACCTGGACAGGGGTCACCGGGGAGCTGTTTTTT
>TRBV18|TRBJ2-2|15|-|-
CASSPRTANTGELFF
TGTGCCAGCTCACCTCGGACAGCAAACACCGGGGAGCTGTTTTTT
>TRBV5-1|TRBJ1-2|15|-|TRBD1
CASSLETGAGGGYTF
TGCGCCAGCAGCTTGGAGACAGGGGCCGGAGGGGGCTACACCTTC
>TRBV20-1|TRBJ1-1|11|-|-
CSASSGGLAFF
TGCAGTGCTAGTTCTGGGGGTTTAGCTTTCTTT
>TRBV6-1|TRBJ1-2|14|-|TRBD1
CASSEHGTGDGYTF
TGTGCCAGCAGTGAGCACGGGACAGGGGATGGCTACACCTTC